One T cell receptor (beta chain) is described in this entry. Its antigen is not identified. Germline V gives CDR1 LGHDT, CDR2 YNNKEL (reference sequence). The CDR3 is 17 amino acids. Trimming stripped 5 bases from V and 2 bases from J, with 20 bases between. The protocol was immunoSEQ multiplex PCR, while the TCRdb copy is restricted to in-frame clones and leaves out a portion. The sample shows roughly 350,000 clones, about 89% of them seen only once. This sample stems from a study of Ad26.COV2.S vaccination and SARS-CoV-2 variants. Study information: Donor got 5x10^10 or 1x10^11 viral particles of Ad26.COV2.S.

Whole-study results and caveats: Analytic work on TCR breadth and depth might have understated the full extent of total T cell responses.

The treatment denotes: about 20 received Ad26.COV2.S at low or high dose, single or two shots; 5 received placebo; per-sample allocation not given. The investigators took samples on day 63 after the first vaccine or placebo injection. This sample comprised peripheral blood, obtained in a trial of Ad26.COV2.S vaccine versus placebo. The chain is built from TRBV3-1 (or the pseudogene TRBV3-2) and TRBJ2-3; D gene unclear. The clonotype originates from a person between 18 and 65 years old who received the Ad26.COV2.S COVID-19 vaccine or a placebo. The CDR3 loop reads CASSLLAPQSSTDTQYF. The CDR3 bases are TGTGCCAGCAGCTTATTGGCCCCGCAGTCCTCCACAGATACGCAGTATTTT.